The clone carrying this T cell receptor (beta chain) was seen more than once but under ten times. Antigen unknown. The assay was immunoSEQ multiplex PCR, and TCRdb's table has in-frame clones only and misses some. There are nearly 55,000 clones in the sample; around four fifths occur only once, and over 4% lies in the top ten. Time point: week 35, safety follow-up. A single vaccine dose contained 300 ug of mutant IDH1 20-mer peptide, and topical imiquimod was used with it. The sample comes from a study of a mutant IDH1 vaccine in newly diagnosed glioma. This sequence originates from a woman aged 18-29 years with glioma. The sample consisted of PBMCs, taken from a glioma patient whose treatment included an IDH1 peptide vaccine.

The CDR3 here is CASSTGGIDSEAFF. In DNA, the CDR3 is TGTGCCAGTAGTACAGGGGGCATTGATTCTGAAGCTTTCTTT. The chain uses TRBV19 and TRBJ1-1, with 8 bases fitting TRBD1. Germline V lookup: CDR1 LNHDA, CDR2 SQIVND (reference sequence). V was clipped by 4 bases and J by 6 bases; unmatched bases: 7. CDR3 length: 14 amino acids.